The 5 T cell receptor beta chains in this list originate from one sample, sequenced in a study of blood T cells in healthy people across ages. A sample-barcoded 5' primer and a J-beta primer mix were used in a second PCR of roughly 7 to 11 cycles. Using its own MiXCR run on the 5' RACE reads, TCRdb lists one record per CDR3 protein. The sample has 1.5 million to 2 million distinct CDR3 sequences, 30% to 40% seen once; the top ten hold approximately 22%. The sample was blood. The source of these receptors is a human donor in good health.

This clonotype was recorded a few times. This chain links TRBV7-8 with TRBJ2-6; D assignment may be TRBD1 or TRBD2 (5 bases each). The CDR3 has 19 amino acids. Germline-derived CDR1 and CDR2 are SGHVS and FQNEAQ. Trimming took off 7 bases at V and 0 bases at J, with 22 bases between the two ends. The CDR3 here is CASTKTARKGSSGANVLTF. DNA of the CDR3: TGTGCCAGCACCAAAACGGCGAGGAAGGGGAGCTCTGGGGCCAACGTCCTGACTTTC.

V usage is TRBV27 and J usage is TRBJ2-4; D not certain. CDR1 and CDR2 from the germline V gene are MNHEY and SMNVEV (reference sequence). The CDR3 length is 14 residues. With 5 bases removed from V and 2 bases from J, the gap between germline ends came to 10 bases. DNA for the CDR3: TGTGCCAGCAGTGCAGGAGTCCCCAAAAACATTCAGTACTTC. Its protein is CASSAGVPKNIQYF.

The CDR3 sequence is CASSRDSFRGDTQYF. CDR3 in DNA: TGCGCCAGCAGCCGGGACTCCTTTCGGGGAGATACGCAGTATTTT. The gene calls are TRBV4-3 and TRBJ2-3, with D possibly being TRBD2 (6 bases). The V end lost 4 bases, the J end lost 5 bases, and 16 bases lay between the germline ends. Germline lookup yields CDR1 LGHNA and CDR2 YSLEER. The CDR3 has 15 residues.

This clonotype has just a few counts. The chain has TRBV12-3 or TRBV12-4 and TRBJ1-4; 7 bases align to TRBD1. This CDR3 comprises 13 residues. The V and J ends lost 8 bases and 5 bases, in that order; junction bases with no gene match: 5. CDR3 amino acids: CASRQTGNEKLFF. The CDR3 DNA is TGTGCCAGCCGTCAGACAGGGAATGAAAAACTGTTTTTT.

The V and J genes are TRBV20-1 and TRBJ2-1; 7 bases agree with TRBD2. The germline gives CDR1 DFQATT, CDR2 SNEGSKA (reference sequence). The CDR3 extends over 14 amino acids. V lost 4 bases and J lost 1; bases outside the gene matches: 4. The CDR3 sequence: CSATLGGSYNEQFF. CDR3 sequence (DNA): TGCAGTGCTACCCTGGGGGGGTCCTACAATGAGCAGTTCTTC.